This TCR beta chain was captured by sequencing in a study of tumor-infiltrating lymphocytes in primary liver carcinoma. Unsorted whole blood supplied the RNA, and germline DNA was extracted too. A note on this clonotype: At one end, the junction sequence differs from germline, possibly due to a read error.

A constant-region primer primed TCR beta cDNA synthesis from around 500 ng of total RNA. Libraries for TCR beta were built through three nested multiplex PCR rounds, which together made up a slightly modified ARM-PCR procedure. Forward primers for TRBV1-TRBV30 and a C-beta reverse primer served the first two PCR rounds, at approximately 10 cycles each. TCRdb re-called the multiplex PCR reads through MiXCR, storing one row per CDR3 protein. The table lists 330,000 or so distinct CDR3 sequences, around 60% of them singletons. The CDR3 spans 16 residues. CDR1 and CDR2 (germline): MDHEN, SYDVKM. This sequence originates from a man aged 40-49 years with primary liver carcinoma and hepatitis B virus infection. Sequenced: peripheral blood. This chain links TRBV28 with TRBJ2-3, with 7 bases matching TRBD2. The CDR3 region has the DNA TGTGCCGGCAGTTTACGGCGGGGGTTTCCCACAGATACGCAGTATTTT. Its translation is CAGSLRRGFPTDTQYF.